This T cell receptor (beta chain) appears in the sequencing data of a study of blood T cell repertoires in COVID-19. Study as a whole: The United States, Italy and Spain supplied acute and convalescent COVID-19 samples. Sample material is recorded as cDNA or gDNA derived from T cells, B-cell-depleted T cells, or PBMCs.

CDR3 size: 19 residues. V was shortened by 4 bases and J by 3 bases, with 24 bases between the two germline ends. The germline CDR1 and CDR2 sequences are LGHDT and YNNKEL (reference sequence). The method was immunoSEQ multiplex PCR; TCRdb's version includes in-frame clones alone and lacks a portion of them. The sample contains some 220,000 clones, roughly 80% of which appear only once. This TCR came from a woman aged 70-85 years with acute or convalescent COVID-19. Sequencing was carried out using peripheral blood. This chain uses TRBV3-1 (or the pseudogene TRBV3-2) with TRBJ2-2, with D tentatively TRBD2 (5 bases). CDR3 residues: CASSPLIGQDYGDTGELFF. The CDR3 DNA follows: TGTGCCAGCAGCCCCCTCATCGGTCAAGACTACGGAGACACCGGGGAGCTGTTTTTT.